The TCR beta chain under discussion was sequenced for a study of shared clonotypes between healthy human individuals. Researchers divided each subset's genomic DNA evenly across several immunoSEQ plates. Data came from immunoSEQ multiplex PCR; TCRdb stores just in-frame clones and leaves some out. The repertoire includes 1.6 million or so clones, more than 95% of them detected once, and 1% to 1.5% sits in the top ten. The sequence was obtained from a man aged 25-45 years in good health. Sequencing was done on a sample of naive CD4+ T cells sorted from blood. The subset: CD45RA+ positively selected.

The CDR3 sequence is CASSSSAGELFF. The CDR3 nucleotides read TGTGCCAGCAGCTCCTCCGCCGGGGAGCTGTTTTTT. The rearrangement joins TRBV5-5 to TRBJ2-2, with D uncertain. Looked up from germline, CDR1 is SGHKS and CDR2 is YYEKEE (reference sequence). The CDR3 is made up of 12 amino acids. V was cut by 3 bases and J by 6 bases, with 6 bases left in between.